The T cell receptor beta chain described here comes from a study of a mutant IDH1 vaccine in newly diagnosed glioma. The germline gives CDR1 MNHEY, CDR2 SVGAGI. The CDR3 is 12 residues long. The V end lost 8 bases, the J end lost 6 bases, and 13 bases lay between the germline ends. The time point: baseline, week 1 (first vaccination visit). Treatment reported: pre-vaccination baseline after standard-of-care therapy. Sequencing was performed with immunoSEQ multiplex PCR; in TCRdb, only in-frame clones are kept and a portion is missing. The sample holds some 87,000 clones, roughly 78% seen once. The material was PBMCs, obtained from a glioma patient treated with radiotherapy, temozolomide or both. The chain recombines TRBV6-5 with TRBJ2-5; perhaps D is TRBD1 or TRBD2 (5 bases each). The clonotype was recovered from a man between 40 and 49 years old with glioma. In nucleotides, the CDR3 is TGTGCCAGCGGTGGGGACGGGAAGACCCAGTACTTC. Its translation is CASGGDGKTQYF.